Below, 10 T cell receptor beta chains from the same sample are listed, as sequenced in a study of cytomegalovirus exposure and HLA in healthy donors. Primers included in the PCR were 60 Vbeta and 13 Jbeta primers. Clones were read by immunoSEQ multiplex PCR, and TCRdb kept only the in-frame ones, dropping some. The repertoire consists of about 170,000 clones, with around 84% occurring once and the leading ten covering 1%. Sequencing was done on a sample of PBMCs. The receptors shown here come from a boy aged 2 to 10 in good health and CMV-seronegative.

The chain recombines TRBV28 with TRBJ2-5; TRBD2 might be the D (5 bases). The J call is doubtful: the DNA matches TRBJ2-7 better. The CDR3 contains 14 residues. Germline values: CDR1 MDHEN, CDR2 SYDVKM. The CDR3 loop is CASSFGLAGLEQYF. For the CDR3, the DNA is TGTGCCAGCAGTTTTGGGCTAGCTGGCCTCGAGCAGTACTTC.

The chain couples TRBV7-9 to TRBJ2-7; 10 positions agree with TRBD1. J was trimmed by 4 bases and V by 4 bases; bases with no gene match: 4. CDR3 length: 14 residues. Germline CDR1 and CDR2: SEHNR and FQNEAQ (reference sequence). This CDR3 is CASSSTGGWYEQYF. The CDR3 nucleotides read TGTGCCAGCAGCTCGACAGGGGGCTGGTACGAGCAGTACTTC.

The CDR3 nucleotides read TGTGCCAGCAGTCCCCGTACAGGGCTTCCCACAGATACGCAGTATTTT. It encodes CASSPRTGLPTDTQYF. The J gene is TRBJ2-3, the V gene TRBV28; the D gene is possibly TRBD1 (6 bases). This CDR3 contains 16 residues. Trimming stripped 5 bases from V and 2 bases from J, with 17 bases between. The germline CDR1 and CDR2 sequences are MDHEN and SYDVKM.

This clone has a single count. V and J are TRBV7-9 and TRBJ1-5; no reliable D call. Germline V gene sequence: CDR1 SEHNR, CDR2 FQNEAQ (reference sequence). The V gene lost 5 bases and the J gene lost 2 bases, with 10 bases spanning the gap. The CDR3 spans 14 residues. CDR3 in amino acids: CASSPVEGNQPQHF. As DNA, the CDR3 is TGTGCCAGCAGCCCCGTTGAGGGCAATCAGCCCCAGCATTTT.

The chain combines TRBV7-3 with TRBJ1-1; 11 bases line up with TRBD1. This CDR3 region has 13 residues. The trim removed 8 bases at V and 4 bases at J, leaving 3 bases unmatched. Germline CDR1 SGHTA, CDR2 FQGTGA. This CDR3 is CASGQGASTEAFF. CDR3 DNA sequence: TGTGCCAGCGGACAGGGGGCGAGCACTGAAGCTTTCTTT. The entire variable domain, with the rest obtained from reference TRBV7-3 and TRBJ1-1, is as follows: GAGVSQTPSNKVTEKGKYVELRCDPISGHTALYWYRQSLGQGPEFLIYFQGTGAADDSGLPNDRFFAVRPEGSVSTLKIQRTERGDSAVYLCASGQGASTEAFFGQGTRLTVV.

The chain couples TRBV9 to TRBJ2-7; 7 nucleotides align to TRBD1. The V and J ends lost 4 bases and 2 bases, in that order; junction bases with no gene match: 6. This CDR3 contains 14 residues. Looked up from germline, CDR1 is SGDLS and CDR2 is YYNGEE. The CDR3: CASSPGQEPYEQYF. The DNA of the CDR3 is TGTGCCAGCAGCCCCGGACAGGAGCCCTACGAGCAGTACTTC.

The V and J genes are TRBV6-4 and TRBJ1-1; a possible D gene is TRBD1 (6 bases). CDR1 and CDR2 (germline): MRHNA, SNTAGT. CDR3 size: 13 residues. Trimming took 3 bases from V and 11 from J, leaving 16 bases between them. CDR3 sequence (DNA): TGTGCCAGCAGTGATACAGGGTTAGGCGAGGCTTTCTTT. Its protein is CASSDTGLGEAFF.

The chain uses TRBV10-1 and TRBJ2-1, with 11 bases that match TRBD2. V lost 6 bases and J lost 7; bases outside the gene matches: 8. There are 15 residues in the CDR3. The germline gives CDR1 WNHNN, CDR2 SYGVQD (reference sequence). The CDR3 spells CASRPGLAGTNEQFF. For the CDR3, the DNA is TGCGCCAGCAGGCCAGGACTAGCGGGCACAAATGAGCAGTTCTTC.

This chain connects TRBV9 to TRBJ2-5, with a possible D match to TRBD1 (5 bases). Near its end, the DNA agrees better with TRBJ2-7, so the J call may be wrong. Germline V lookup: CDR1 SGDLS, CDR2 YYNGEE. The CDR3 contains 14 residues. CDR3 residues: CASSVEDSPYEQYF. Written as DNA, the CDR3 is TGTGCCAGCAGCGTAGAAGACAGTCCCTACGAGCAGTACTTC.

The CDR3 DNA follows: TGTGCCAGCAGCTTAGCGATGGGCGCCCACACCGGGGAGCTGTTTTTT. It yields the protein CASSLAMGAHTGELFF. The J gene is TRBJ2-2, the V gene TRBV27, with D perhaps matching TRBD2 (5 bases). This CDR3 spans 16 amino acids. V was trimmed by 6 bases and J by 3 bases, leaving 17 bases between them. Germline assignment: CDR1 MNHEY and CDR2 SMNVEV (reference sequence).